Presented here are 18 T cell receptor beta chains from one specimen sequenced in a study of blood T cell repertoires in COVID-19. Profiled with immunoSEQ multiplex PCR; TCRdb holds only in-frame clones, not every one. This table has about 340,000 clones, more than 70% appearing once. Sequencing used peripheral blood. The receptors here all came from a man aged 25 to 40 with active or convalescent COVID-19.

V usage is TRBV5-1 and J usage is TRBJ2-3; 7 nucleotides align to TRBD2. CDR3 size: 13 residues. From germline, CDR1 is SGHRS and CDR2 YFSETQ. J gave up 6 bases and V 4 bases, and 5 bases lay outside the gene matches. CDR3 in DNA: TGCGCCAGCAGCAGCGGGACCGGGGATACGCAGTATTTT. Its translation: CASSSGTGDTQYF.

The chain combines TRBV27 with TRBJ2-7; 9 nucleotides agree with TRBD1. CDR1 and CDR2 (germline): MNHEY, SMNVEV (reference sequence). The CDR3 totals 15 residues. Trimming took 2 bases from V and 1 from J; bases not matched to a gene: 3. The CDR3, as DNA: TGTGCCAGCAGTTTAGCCGGGACAGGGTCCTACGAGCAGTACTTC. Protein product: CASSLAGTGSYEQYF.

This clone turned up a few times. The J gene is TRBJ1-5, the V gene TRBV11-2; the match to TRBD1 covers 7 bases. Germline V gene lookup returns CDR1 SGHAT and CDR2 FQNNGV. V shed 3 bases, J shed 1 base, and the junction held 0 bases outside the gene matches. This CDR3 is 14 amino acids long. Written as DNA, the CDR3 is TGTGCCAGCAGCTTGACAGGGAGCAATCAGCCCCAGCATTTT. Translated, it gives CASSLTGSNQPQHF. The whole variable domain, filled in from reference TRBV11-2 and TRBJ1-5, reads EAGVAQSPRYKIIEKRQSVAFWCNPISGHATLYWYQQILGQGPKLLIQFQNNGVVDDSQLPKDRFSAERLKGVDSTLKIQPAKLEDSAVYLCASSLTGSNQPQHFGDGTRLSIL.

The CDR3 bases are TGTGCCAGCAGTGCCCCCACAGTAACCGGGGCCAACGTCCTGACTTTC. Its translation is CASSAPTVTGANVLTF. This sequence joins TRBV3-1 (or the pseudogene TRBV3-2) and TRBJ2-6; D remains ambiguous. The germline V gene encodes CDR1 LGHDT and CDR2 YNNKEL (reference sequence). The CDR3 covers 16 residues. V was shortened by 6 bases and J by 4 bases, with 16 bases between the two germline ends.

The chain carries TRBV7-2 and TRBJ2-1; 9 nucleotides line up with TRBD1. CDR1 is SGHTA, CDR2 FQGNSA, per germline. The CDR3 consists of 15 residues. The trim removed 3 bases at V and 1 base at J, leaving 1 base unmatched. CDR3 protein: CASSLGTGSYNEQFF. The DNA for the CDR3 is TGTGCCAGCAGCTTGGGGACAGGGTCCTACAATGAGCAGTTCTTC.

The CDR3 reads CASTRRVGEYNEQFF. The CDR3 DNA is TGCGCCAGCACCCGGAGGGTAGGAGAATACAATGAGCAGTTCTTC. The chain has TRBV5-1 and TRBJ2-1, with D possibly matching TRBD2 (6 bases). CDR1 SGHRS and CDR2 YFSETQ come from the germline V gene. The CDR3 is 15 residues long. Between the trimmed V and J ends, which lost 6 bases and 4 bases, there was a span of 17 bases.

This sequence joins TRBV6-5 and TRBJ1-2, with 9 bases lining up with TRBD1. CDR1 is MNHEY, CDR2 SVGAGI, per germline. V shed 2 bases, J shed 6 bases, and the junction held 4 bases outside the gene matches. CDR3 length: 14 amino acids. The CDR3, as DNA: TGTGCCAGCAGTTACGGGACAGGGAAGGATGGCTACACCTTC. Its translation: CASSYGTGKDGYTF.

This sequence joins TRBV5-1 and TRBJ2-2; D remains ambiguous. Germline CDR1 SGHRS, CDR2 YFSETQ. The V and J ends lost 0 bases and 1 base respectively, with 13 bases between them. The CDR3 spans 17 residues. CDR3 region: CASSLVPVQMNTGELFF. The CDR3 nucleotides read TGCGCCAGCAGCTTGGTGCCGGTACAGATGAACACCGGGGAGCTGTTTTTT.

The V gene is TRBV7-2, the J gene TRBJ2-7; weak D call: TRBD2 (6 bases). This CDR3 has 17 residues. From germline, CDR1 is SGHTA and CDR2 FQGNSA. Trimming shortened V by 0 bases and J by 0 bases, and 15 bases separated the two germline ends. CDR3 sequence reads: CASSLAEGGRPSYEQYF. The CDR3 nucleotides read TGTGCCAGCAGCTTAGCGGAGGGCGGGCGCCCCTCCTACGAGCAGTACTTC.

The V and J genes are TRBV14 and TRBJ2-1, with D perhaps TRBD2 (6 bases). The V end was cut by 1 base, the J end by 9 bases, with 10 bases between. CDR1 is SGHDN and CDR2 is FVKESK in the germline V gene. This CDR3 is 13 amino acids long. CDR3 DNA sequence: TGTGCCAGCAGCCAAGCGGGAGCGGGTGAGCAGTTCTTC. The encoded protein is CASSQAGAGEQFF.

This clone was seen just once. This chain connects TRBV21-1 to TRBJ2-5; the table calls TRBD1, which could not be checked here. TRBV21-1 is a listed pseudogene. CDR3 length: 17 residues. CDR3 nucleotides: TGTGCCAGCAGCAGACAATACAGGACAGCCTGCCAAGAGACCCAGTACTTC. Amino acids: CASSRQYRTACQETQYF.

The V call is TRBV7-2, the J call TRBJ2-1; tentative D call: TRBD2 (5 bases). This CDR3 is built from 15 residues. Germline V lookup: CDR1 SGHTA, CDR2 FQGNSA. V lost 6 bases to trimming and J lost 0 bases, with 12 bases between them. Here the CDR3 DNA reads TGTGCCAGCAGTAAAGACTATCCCTCCTACAATGAGCAGTTCTTC. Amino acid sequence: CASSKDYPSYNEQFF.

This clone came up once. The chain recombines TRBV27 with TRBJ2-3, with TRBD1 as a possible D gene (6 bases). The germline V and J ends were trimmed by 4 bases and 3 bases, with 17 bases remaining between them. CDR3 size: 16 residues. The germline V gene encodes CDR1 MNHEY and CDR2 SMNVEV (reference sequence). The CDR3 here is CASSSRQAPHTDTQYF. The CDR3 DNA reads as TGTGCCAGCAGTTCCCGACAGGCGCCCCATACAGATACGCAGTATTTT.

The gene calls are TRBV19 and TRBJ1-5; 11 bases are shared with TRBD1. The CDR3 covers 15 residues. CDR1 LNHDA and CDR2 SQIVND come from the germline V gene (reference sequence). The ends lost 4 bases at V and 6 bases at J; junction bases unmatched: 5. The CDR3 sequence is CASSRGQGVAQPQHF. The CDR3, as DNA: TGTGCCAGTAGTAGGGGACAGGGGGTAGCTCAGCCCCAGCATTTT.

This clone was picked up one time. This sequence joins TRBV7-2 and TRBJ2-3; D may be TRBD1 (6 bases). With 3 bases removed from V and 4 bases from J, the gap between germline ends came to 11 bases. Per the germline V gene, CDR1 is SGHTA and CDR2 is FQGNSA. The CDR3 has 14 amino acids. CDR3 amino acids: CASSLGSGADTQYF. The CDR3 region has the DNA TGTGCCAGCAGCTTGGGGTCAGGGGCAGATACGCAGTATTTT. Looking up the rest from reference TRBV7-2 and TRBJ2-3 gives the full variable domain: GAGVSQSPSNKVTEKGKDVELRCDPISGHTALYWYRQSLGQGLEFLIYFQGNSAPDKSGLPSDRFSAERTGGSVSTLTIQRTQQEDSAVYLCASSLGSGADTQYFGPGTRLTVL.

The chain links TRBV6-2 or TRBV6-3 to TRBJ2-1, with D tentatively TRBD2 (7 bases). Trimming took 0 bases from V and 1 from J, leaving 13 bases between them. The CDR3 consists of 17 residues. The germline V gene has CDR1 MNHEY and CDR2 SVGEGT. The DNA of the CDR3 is TGTGCCAGCAGTTACTCCTGGGGGGGCGGTTCCTACAATGAGCAGTTCTTC. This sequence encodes CASSYSWGGGSYNEQFF.

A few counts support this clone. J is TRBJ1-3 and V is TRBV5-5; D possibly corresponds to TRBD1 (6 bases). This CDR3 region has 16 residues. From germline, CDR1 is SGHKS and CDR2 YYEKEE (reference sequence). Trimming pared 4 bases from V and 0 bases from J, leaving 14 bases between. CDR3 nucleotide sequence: TGTGCCAGCAGCATAGGACAGTTAGTCTCTGGAAACACCATATATTTT. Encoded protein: CASSIGQLVSGNTIYF.

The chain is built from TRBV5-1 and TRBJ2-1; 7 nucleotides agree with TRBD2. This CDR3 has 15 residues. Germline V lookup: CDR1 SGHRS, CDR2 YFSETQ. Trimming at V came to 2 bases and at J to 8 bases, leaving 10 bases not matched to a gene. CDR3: CASSFGTGGGYEQFF. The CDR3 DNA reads TGCGCCAGCAGCTTCGGAACGGGGGGAGGCTATGAGCAGTTCTTC.